The source of this T cell receptor (beta chain) is a study of blood T cell repertoires in COVID-19. V lost 1 base and J lost 1, with 7 bases in between. CDR1 and CDR2 from the germline V gene are SGHTA and FQGNSA. The CDR3 spans 14 residues. TCRdb's copy holds only in-frame clones and misses some; the assay was immunoSEQ multiplex PCR. The sample lists about 170,000 clones; approximately 90% were seen once. The receptor was derived from a man aged 18-30 years with active or convalescent COVID-19. The sample consisted of peripheral blood. The chain carries TRBV7-2 and TRBJ1-1, with D possibly matching TRBD1 (5 bases). The CDR3 sequence: CASSLEQENTEAFF. The CDR3 bases are TGTGCCAGCAGCTTAGAACAGGAGAACACTGAAGCTTTCTTT.